This T cell receptor (beta chain) was profiled in a study of shared clonotypes between healthy human individuals. This CDR3 spans 14 amino acids. The V end lost 3 bases, the J end lost 0 bases, and 7 bases lay between the germline ends. Germline lookup yields CDR1 SGHNT and CDR2 YENEEA. General study results and limits: Across subsets, estimated richness was generally greater for naive than for memory populations.

The repertoire was sequenced with immunoSEQ multiplex PCR; TCRdb's copy has only in-frame clones and lacks some. The repertoire holds under 2,000,000 clones, with about 95% as singletons. CD45RO-negative, CCR7-positively selected cells formed the naive CD8 fraction, excluding terminally differentiated effector memory CD45RA+ cells. With respect to this clone: Its specificity is not known. This sample also contains other DNA sequences that code for the same CDR3.

The chain is built from TRBV11-3 and TRBJ2-3, with D uncertain. This TCR was recovered from a man between 18 and 35 years old in good health. Sequenced sample: naive CD8+ T cells sorted from blood. The CDR3 bases are TGTGCCAGCAGCTTGTTAGGTAGCACAGATACGCAGTATTTT. Translation: CASSLLGSTDTQYF.